The source of this T cell receptor beta chain is a study of CD8 T cells in Susac syndrome. CDR3 length: 15 residues. CDR1 and CDR2 from the germline V gene are KGHSH and LQKENI. V was pared by 6 bases and J by 4 bases, with 10 bases of the junction left unmatched. cDNA came from around 0.5 to 1 ug RNA primed by random hexamers. TCRdb called the immunoSEQ multiplex PCR reads again in MiXCR, with one record for every CDR3 protein. The sample holds 95,000 to 150,000 distinct CDR3 sequences; roughly 94% are singletons and the top ten take about 0.098%. The rearrangement links TRBV18 to TRBJ2-5; 8 positions agree with TRBD1. Sequenced material: CD4+ T cells from PBMCs. The TCR comes from a human donor in good health. CDR3: CASSLPGTGGETQYF. In DNA, the CDR3 is TGTGCCAGCTCCTTGCCCGGGACAGGTGGAGAGACCCAGTACTTC. The full variable domain, completed using reference TRBV18 and TRBJ2-5, is NAGVMQNPRHLVRRRGQEARLRCSPMKGHSHVYWYRQLPEEGLKFMVYLQKENIIDESGMPKERFSAEFPKEGPSILRIQQVVRGDSAAYFCASSLPGTGGETQYFGPGTRLLVL.